These T cell receptor beta chains were read from a single sample in a study of beta chain features in type 1 diabetes. Assay used: immunoSEQ multiplex PCR; TCRdb lists only in-frame clones, some missing. The data hold around 300,000 clones, with 11% to 15% observed a single time. Material for sequencing was central memory CD4+ T cells from blood. Every receptor here comes from a man aged 25-40 years in good health. The CDR3 runs from the conserved cysteine through the conserved F or W. Clone sizes are given selectively: once, few, many, or a class where the clone is expanded.

TRBJ1-5,TRBV7-8,few,CASIQGARGNQPQHF
TRBJ1-1,TRBV5-8,NA,CASSLVQGWAEAFF
TRBJ2-2,TRBV5-1,NA,CASSDLDRSGELFF
TRBJ2-1,TRBV7-9,NA,CASSLGSGSSNNEQFF
TRBJ2-1,TRBV4-3,NA,CASSPSIGASGRAGEQFF
TRBJ1-2,TRBV2,NA,CASSPLGQAYGYTF
TRBJ1-1,TRBV28,few,CASSLLDKAFF
TRBJ2-3,TRBV9,once,CASSPRGVAGITDTQYF
TRBJ1-5,TRBV7-9,NA,CASSASGLYNQPQHF
TRBJ2-1,TRBV20-1,few,CSAYRVNEQFF
TRBJ2-5,TRBV7-7,few,CASSSDRGLETQYF
TRBJ1-5,TRBV6-6,many,CASSYVGENQPQHF
TRBJ1-5,TRBV10-3,NA,CAISGGTKQSAPAF
TRBJ2-7,TRBV21-1,many,CASSSSRWETGNEQYF
TRBJ1-5,TRBV2,NA,CASSLDRVGNQPQHF
TRBJ1-2,TRBV25-1,NA,CASRGTGGAYGYTF
TRBJ2-3,TRBV7-2,NA,CASSLPAFDTQYF
TRBJ2-1,TRBV5-8,NA,CASSLTSGRAGQFF
TRBJ1-5,TRBV7-2,few,CASSGTRDQPQHF
TRBJ2-7,TRBV6-6,few,CASSYHSSGNEQYF
TRBJ2-1,TRBV13,NA,CASSKPAARNEQFF
TRBJ2-1,TRBV19,NA,CASSITRGEQFF
TRBJ2-5,TRBV9,few,CASSPRGGHETQYF
TRBJ2-1,TRBV6-5,NA,CASSSGASSYNEQFF
TRBJ2-1,TRBV7-3,few,CASSLRGPNEQFF
TRBJ1-2,TRBV9,few,CASSARRDSGGNYGYTF
TRBJ1-2,TRBV28,few,CASSLLASAGYTF
TRBJ2-5,TRBV11-3,NA,CASSTSGIIGTQYF